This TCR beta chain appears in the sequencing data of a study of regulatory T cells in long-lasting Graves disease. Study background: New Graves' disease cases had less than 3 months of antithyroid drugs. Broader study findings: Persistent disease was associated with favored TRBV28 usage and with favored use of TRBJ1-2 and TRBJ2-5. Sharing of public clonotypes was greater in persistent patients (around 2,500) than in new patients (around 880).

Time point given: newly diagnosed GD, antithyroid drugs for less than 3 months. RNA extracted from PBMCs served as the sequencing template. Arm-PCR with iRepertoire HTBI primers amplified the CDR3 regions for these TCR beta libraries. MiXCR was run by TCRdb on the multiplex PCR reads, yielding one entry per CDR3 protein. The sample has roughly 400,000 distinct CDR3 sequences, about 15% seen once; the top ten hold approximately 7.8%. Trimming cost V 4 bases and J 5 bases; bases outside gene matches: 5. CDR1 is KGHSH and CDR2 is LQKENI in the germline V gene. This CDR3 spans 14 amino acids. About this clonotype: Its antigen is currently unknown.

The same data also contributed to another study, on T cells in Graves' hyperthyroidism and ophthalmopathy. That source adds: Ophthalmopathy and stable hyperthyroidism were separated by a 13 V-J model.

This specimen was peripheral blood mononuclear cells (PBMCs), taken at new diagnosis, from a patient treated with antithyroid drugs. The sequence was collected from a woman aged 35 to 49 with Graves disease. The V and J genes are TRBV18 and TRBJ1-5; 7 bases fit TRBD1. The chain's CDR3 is CASSQQGRDQPQHF. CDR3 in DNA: TGTGCCAGCTCACAACAGGGGAGGGATCAGCCCCAGCATTTT.